This TCR beta chain was identified during a study of CD8+ T cells in alopecia areata. Study results and limitations: Scalp sequencing also captures normal skin's resident alphabeta T cells. Among the top 100, expanded CD8+ clones were significantly decreased by tofacitinib, as was scalp clonality. Alopecia totalis/universalis scalp especially showed more expanded CD8+ clones than normal scalp.

Following extraction, RNA underwent reverse transcription to cDNA, which served as the sequencing template. The method was immunoSEQ multiplex PCR; TCRdb's version includes in-frame clones alone and lacks a portion of them. The sample yields hundreds of thousands of clones, approximately 72% seen once. Trimming took off 0 bases at V and 1 base at J, with 9 bases between the two ends. The CDR3 covers 14 residues. The germline CDR1 and CDR2 sequences are GTSNPN and SVGIG (reference sequence). The treatment was: oral pan-JAK inhibitor, 5-10 mg twice daily. Sampling of alopecia areata patients yielded lesional scalp punch biopsies as well as peripheral blood. For this clone: Antigen specificity is unknown.

V gene TRBV30 combines with J gene TRBJ1-1; D gene ambiguous. This sequence was found in a human donor with alopecia areata. Source: CD4+ T cells sorted from blood, taken around week 44, from a patient treated with tofacitinib. The CDR3 protein is CAWSVRNRNTEAFF. CDR3 in DNA: TGTGCCTGGAGTGTACGAAACAGGAACACTGAAGCTTTCTTT.